The 27 T cell receptor beta chains below were found in one sample sequenced in a study of shared clonotypes between healthy human individuals. Here immunoSEQ multiplex PCR was the method, and the copy in TCRdb shows in-frame clones only, minus some. Of roughly 2.2 million clones listed, 90% to 95% were seen once; the top ten hold about 0.37%. Source material: naive CD4+ T cells from PBMCs. Sample subset: CD45RA+ positively selected. These receptors were obtained from a man aged 18 to 29 in good health. Some clones in this sample may be carry-over from other donors' samples.

This sequence joins TRBV10-1 and TRBJ2-3, with 7 nucleotides matching TRBD2. J gave up 0 bases and V 9 bases, and 9 bases lay outside the gene matches. This CDR3 contains 15 residues. The germline V gene encodes CDR1 WNHNN and CDR2 SYGVQD (reference sequence). In nucleotides, the CDR3 is TGCGCCAGGGGGGGGACGGTATCTAGCACAGATACGCAGTATTTT. Translated, it gives CARGGTVSSTDTQYF.

The chain employs TRBV28 and TRBJ2-2; 7 bases agree with TRBD1. The CDR3 loop spans 15 amino acids. V trimming: 5 bases; J trimming: 7 bases; junction bases outside the gene matches: 10. Per the germline V gene, CDR1 is MDHEN and CDR2 is SYDVKM. The CDR3 loop is CASSTPGQVVGELFF. DNA for the CDR3: TGTGCCAGCAGTACCCCAGGACAGGTGGTCGGGGAGCTGTTTTTT.

The chain is built from TRBV7-8 and TRBJ2-4, with D hard to call. Between the trimmed V and J ends, which lost 1 base and 5 bases, there was a span of 9 bases. CDR1 SGHVS and CDR2 FQNEAQ come from the germline V gene. The CDR3 has 14 residues. CDR3 residues: CASSLGEIENIQYF. CDR3 nucleotide sequence: TGTGCCAGCAGCTTAGGGGAAATCGAAAACATTCAGTACTTC.

This clone was recorded once. The chain couples TRBV11-1 to TRBJ2-3, with D perhaps matching TRBD2 (5 bases). Trimming removed 7 bases at V and 5 bases at J, with 7 bases between. Germline CDR1 is SGHAT and CDR2 is FQDESV (reference sequence). This CDR3 spans 11 amino acids. CDR3 residues: CASKAGDTQYF. DNA for the CDR3: TGTGCCAGCAAGGCGGGAGATACGCAGTATTTT.

The genes are TRBV7-6 and TRBJ2-5; 8 bases fit TRBD2. CDR1 SGHVS and CDR2 FNYEAQ come from the germline V gene. The length of the CDR3 is 18 residues. J lost 4 bases, V lost 1 base, and 14 bases had no gene match. The CDR3 region has the DNA TGTGCCAGCAGCTTAGGCGGTAGGGCTAGCGGGTGGAGAGAGACCCAGTACTTC. Translation: CASSLGGRASGWRETQYF.

This clone appeared once. This chain uses TRBV27 with TRBJ2-1; TRBD2 matches at 9 bases. V trimming: 0 bases; J trimming: 14 bases; junction bases outside the gene matches: 17. This CDR3 contains 17 residues. CDR1 and CDR2 from the germline V gene are MNHEY and SMNVEV (reference sequence). CDR3 sequence reads: CASSLSKRTLTSGGKFF. CDR3 DNA: TGTGCCAGCAGTTTATCCAAACGCACCTTGACTAGCGGTGGAAAGTTCTTC.

This chain links TRBV28 with TRBJ2-6, with D possibly matching TRBD2 (5 bases). The CDR3 length is 13 residues. The germline V gene has CDR1 MDHEN and CDR2 SYDVKM. V was clipped by 1 base and J by 9 bases, with 7 bases between them. This CDR3 reads CASSLSGINVLTF. CDR3 nucleotides: TGTGCCAGCAGTTTATCGGGGATCAACGTCCTGACTTTC.

The V gene is TRBV5-4, the J gene TRBJ2-2; D is possibly TRBD1 (6 bases). Germline CDR1 and CDR2: SGHNT and YYREEE (reference sequence). The ends were cut back, 0 bases at V and 6 bases at J, with 15 bases in the middle. The CDR3 extends over 16 amino acids. In DNA, the CDR3 is TGTGCCAGCAGCTTGGCGAGGGGGAATTCGGCCGGGGAGCTGTTTTTT. Protein product: CASSLARGNSAGELFF.

V gene TRBV13 combines with J gene TRBJ2-2; TRBD2 agrees at 13 bases. This CDR3 comprises 17 residues. Per germline, CDR1 PRHDT and CDR2 FYEKMQ (reference sequence). Trimming cost V 5 bases and J 7 bases; bases outside gene matches: 10. CDR3 DNA sequence: TGTGCCAGCAGCCCGAAGACTAGCGGGAGGTTCGGCGGGGAGCTGTTTTTT. It translates to CASSPKTSGRFGGELFF. Full variable domain (remainder filled in from reference TRBV13 and TRBJ2-2): AAGVIQSPRHLIKEKRETATLKCYPIPRHDTVYWYQQGPGQDPQFLISFYEKMQSDKGSIPDRFSAQQFSDYHSELNMSSLELGDSALYFCASSPKTSGRFGGELFFGEGSRLTVL.

This sequence joins TRBV7-9 and TRBJ2-7, with a weak D call TRBD1 (6 bases). There are 14 residues in the CDR3. V gave up 3 bases and J gave up 2 bases, with 11 bases separating them. Germline lookup yields CDR1 SEHNR and CDR2 FQNEAQ (reference sequence). CDR3 nucleotide sequence: TGTGCCAGCAGCTTTTCGGGACAAACCTACGAGCAGTACTTC. Its translation: CASSFSGQTYEQYF.

V usage is TRBV7-2 and J usage is TRBJ2-7; 7 nucleotides match TRBD1. Germline trimming cut 5 bases from V and 1 base from J; bases unmatched to any gene: 8. The CDR3 extends over 15 amino acids. Germline loops: CDR1 SGHTA, CDR2 FQGNSA. CDR3 DNA: TGTGCCAGCAGCAAGACCGGGACAGAATCCTACGAGCAGTACTTC. Translated: CASSKTGTESYEQYF.

The chain links TRBV5-1 to TRBJ1-6; 8 bases agree with TRBD1. V lost 4 bases and J lost 9; bases outside the gene matches: 9. This CDR3 is built from 15 residues. Germline values: CDR1 SGHRS, CDR2 YFSETQ. The CDR3 sequence: CASSARQGLGSPLHF. CDR3 nucleotide sequence: TGCGCCAGCAGCGCCCGACAGGGGCTGGGTTCACCCCTCCACTTT.

This clone was seen only a few times. The chain has TRBV2 and TRBJ1-1, with D maybe TRBD1 (5 bases). This CDR3 has 14 residues. The germline gives CDR1 SNHLY, CDR2 FYNNEI. With 4 bases removed from V and 2 bases from J, the gap between germline ends came to 11 bases. The CDR3 nucleotides are TGTGCCAGCAGTGTATATGACAGAAACACTGAAGCTTTCTTT. Amino acids: CASSVYDRNTEAFF.

The chain combines TRBV28 with TRBJ1-5; no reliable D call. In germline, CDR1 is MDHEN, CDR2 SYDVKM. Trimming stripped 3 bases from V and 3 bases from J, with 12 bases between. The length of the CDR3 is 15 residues. CDR3 sequence reads: CASSFGEYNNQPQHF. The DNA for the CDR3 is TGTGCCAGCAGTTTCGGCGAGTATAACAATCAGCCCCAGCATTTT. The entire variable domain, with the rest obtained from reference TRBV28 and TRBJ1-5, is as follows: DVKVTQSSRYLVKRTGEKVFLECVQDMDHENMFWYRQDPGLGLRLIYFSYDVKMKEKGDIPEGYSVSREKKERFSLILESASTNQTSMYLCASSFGEYNNQPQHFGDGTRLSIL.

This clone was seen a single time. The rearrangement uses TRBV7-9 and TRBJ2-3; 7 positions match TRBD2. Trimming cost V 2 bases and J 3 bases; bases outside gene matches: 5. Looked up from germline, CDR1 is SEHNR and CDR2 is FQNEAQ (reference sequence). This CDR3 region has 15 residues. The CDR3 sequence is CASSLPGLSTDTQYF. In nucleotides, the CDR3 is TGTGCCAGCAGCTTACCGGGACTATCGACAGATACGCAGTATTTT. Full variable domain (remainder filled in from reference TRBV7-9 and TRBJ2-3): DTGVSQNPRHKITKRGQNVTFRCDPISEHNRLYWYRQTLGQGPEFLTYFQNEAQLEKSRLLSDRFSAERPKGSFSTLEIQRTEQGDSAMYLCASSLPGLSTDTQYFGPGTRLTVL.

CDR3 in amino acids: CSVERASGRVYEQYF. For the CDR3, the DNA is TGCAGCGTTGAGAGAGCAAGCGGGAGGGTTTACGAGCAGTACTTC. This chain connects TRBV29-1 to TRBJ2-7, with 10 bases matching TRBD2. CDR1 is SQVTM, CDR2 ANQGSEA, per germline. V lost 3 bases, J lost 4 bases, and 9 bases stayed unmatched. The CDR3 loop spans 15 amino acids.

The J gene is TRBJ2-7, the V gene TRBV30; the match to TRBD2 covers 12 bases. In germline, CDR1 is GTSNPN, CDR2 SVGIG (reference sequence). V gave up 3 bases and J gave up 4 bases; unmatched junction bases: 13. This CDR3 comprises 17 residues. The CDR3 loop reads CAWRGTSGRLKLYEQYF. CDR3 DNA sequence: TGTGCCTGGAGAGGTACTAGCGGGAGGCTCAAGTTGTACGAGCAGTACTTC.

This clone was detected only once. This chain connects TRBV30 to TRBJ1-5; 10 positions agree with TRBD1. The CDR3 consists of 15 residues. Per the germline V gene, CDR1 is GTSNPN and CDR2 is SVGIG (reference sequence). V shed 3 bases and J 3 bases; nucleotides not matched to a gene: 5. CDR3 protein: CAWRGTGDLNQPQHF. CDR3 nucleotides: TGTGCCTGGAGGGGGACAGGGGACCTCAATCAGCCCCAGCATTTT.

In the case of this clone: This CDR3 is also generated by other DNA sequences in the sample. The chain joins TRBV18 to TRBJ2-2; D may be TRBD1 (5 bases). The V end lost 5 bases, the J end lost 5 bases, and 9 bases lay between the germline ends. CDR1 and CDR2 (germline): KGHSH, LQKENI. The length of the CDR3 is 13 residues. The CDR3 loop reads CASSSQGTGELFF. In DNA form, the CDR3 reads TGTGCCAGCTCATCCCAGGGTACCGGGGAGCTGTTTTTT.

This clone was counted once. The rearrangement links TRBV6-1 to TRBJ2-3; D uncertain. From germline, CDR1 is MNHNS and CDR2 SASEGT. CDR3 length: 16 residues. V lost 4 bases and J 6 bases, leaving 20 bases between the germline ends. DNA for the CDR3: TGTGCCAGCAGTGCTCTCGAAGTGGGGAATAGCGATACGCAGTATTTT. Translating gives CASSALEVGNSDTQYF.

The V and J genes are TRBV7-2 and TRBJ1-1; weak D call: TRBD1 (6 bases). The CDR3 is 16 residues long. V lost 5 bases and J lost 1, with 17 bases in between. Germline loops: CDR1 SGHTA, CDR2 FQGNSA. The CDR3 loop is CASSPVAGAGNTEAFF. The CDR3 DNA is TGTGCCAGCAGCCCGGTTGCGGGGGCGGGGAACACTGAAGCTTTCTTT.

The V gene is TRBV29-1, the J gene TRBJ1-4; TRBD1 matches at 7 bases. CDR1 and CDR2 (germline): SQVTM, ANQGSEA. The trim removed 6 bases at V and 8 bases at J, leaving 9 bases unmatched. The CDR3 runs 13 residues. CDR3 in amino acids: CSVQTGWGEKLFF. The DNA for the CDR3 is TGCAGCGTCCAGACAGGGTGGGGGGAAAAACTGTTTTTT.

The chain is built from TRBV5-1 and TRBJ2-1; D is unresolved. CDR1 is SGHRS and CDR2 is YFSETQ in the germline V gene. V lost 0 bases and J lost 7, with 14 bases in between. This CDR3 has 15 residues. For the CDR3, the DNA is TGCGCCAGCAGCTTGGGTGGCCGAGGTAGGAATGAGCAGTTCTTC. Translated, it gives CASSLGGRGRNEQFF.

The chain joins TRBV29-1 to TRBJ2-7; D may be TRBD2 (6 bases). This CDR3 has 12 residues. The ends were cut back, 7 bases at V and 6 bases at J, with 16 bases in the middle. Germline V CDR1 and CDR2: SQVTM, ANQGSEA. The CDR3 DNA reads as TGCAGCGCGAGCGGGCGGGAAAGCGAGCAGTACTTC. Translation gives CSASGRESEQYF.

The rearrangement uses TRBV5-1 and TRBJ2-5, with 13 bases that match TRBD2. The CDR3 covers 17 residues. The trim removed 0 bases at V and 1 base at J, leaving 3 bases unmatched. The V gene's germline CDR1 is SGHRS and CDR2 YFSETQ. Here the CDR3 DNA reads TGCGCCAGCAGCTTGGCGGGGACTAGCGGGACCCAAGAGACCCAGTACTTC. Its translation is CASSLAGTSGTQETQYF.

CDR3 nucleotide sequence: TGTGCCACCAGCGAAAAAGTATCCTACAATGAGCAGTTCTTC. It encodes CATSEKVSYNEQFF. The genes are TRBV15 and TRBJ2-1; D gene unclear. Trimming cost V 5 bases and J 1 base, with 9 bases left between them. The CDR3 is made up of 14 amino acids. CDR1 and CDR2 from the germline V gene are LNHNV and YYDKDF (reference sequence).

The CDR3 DNA is TGTGCCACCAGCAGAGGTAGAAGGACAGATACGCAGTATTTT. This gives the protein CATSRGRRTDTQYF. V usage is TRBV15 and J usage is TRBJ2-3; no definite D call. The CDR3 length is 14 residues. V gave up 1 base and J gave up 3 bases, with 8 bases separating them. Per the germline V gene, CDR1 is LNHNV and CDR2 is YYDKDF (reference sequence).